This TCR beta chain is from a study of molecular identifiers for immune sequencing clone quantification. Overall study context: RNA from around 18,000 or 91,000 naive CD8 cells was split five ways in replicates, with four sequenced. Study-wide findings and caveats: Spiked Jurkat TCR RNA equal to one cell could reportedly be picked out among one million naive cells.

With regard to this clonotype: The antigen is not known. At one boundary the junction diverges from the germline segment, which might be a read error.

Methods described previously were used for bulk TCR libraries, and listed TCR primers were applied. TCRdb itself ran the PCR reads through MiXCR, one entry per CDR3 protein. The profile shows hundreds of thousands of distinct CDR3 sequences, 25% of them singletons. The germline V gene has CDR1 MNHNS and CDR2 SASEGT. CDR3 size: 16 residues. Libraries used roughly 20,000 to 1,000,000 sorted naive CD8 T cells and 10%, 30% or 50% RNA input. The chain is built from TRBV6-1 and TRBJ1-4; the D is unclear. Sequencing was performed on naive CD8+ T cells from blood, with Jurkat cell RNA spiked in. The subset denotes: FACS-sorted CD8+CD4-CCR7+CD45RA+ naive T cells. This sequence originates from a human donor in good health. Some libraries in this study had Jurkat cell RNA spiked in. CDR3 sequence: CASSERWAATNEKPFF. The DNA for the CDR3 is TGTGCCAGCAGTGAACGGTGGGCGGCAACTAATGAAAAACCGTTTTTT.